These 26 T cell receptor beta chains originate from one sample sequenced in a study of T-cell memory formation after mild COVID-19. TCRdb used MiXCR to reprocess the 5' RACE reads, holding one entry per CDR3 protein. The data show 400,000 to 500,000 distinct CDR3 sequences, 15% to 25% seen once. The sequenced material came from PBMCs or a T cell subset sorted from them (not recorded which). These receptors originate from an adult woman who had mild COVID-19 (a few samples of this study predate the infection). Cell type and time point are not known.

This clonotype turned up a few times. The chain combines TRBV29-1 with TRBJ1-1, with D maybe TRBD1 (5 bases). The CDR3 loop spans 11 amino acids. V was cut by 4 bases and J by 11 bases, with 14 bases left in between. The germline CDR1 and CDR2 sequences are SQVTM and ANQGSEA. The CDR3 region has the DNA TGCAGCGTTGCAGGGATAAGATCGGCTTTCTTT. Translating gives CSVAGIRSAFF.

The chain recombines TRBV19 with TRBJ1-6; D uncertain. This CDR3 region has 14 residues. CDR1 LNHDA and CDR2 SQIVND come from the germline V gene (reference sequence). Between the trimmed V and J ends, which lost 8 bases and 9 bases, there was a span of 17 bases. The CDR3 DNA reads as TGTGCCAGTGCCTCCGAAGGTCGTGGTTCACCCCTCCACTTT. The encoded protein is CASASEGRGSPLHF.

CDR3 sequence reads: CASSEAVRRLGDYEQYF. In DNA form, the CDR3 reads TGTGCCAGCAGTGAAGCGGTAAGGCGACTGGGGGACTACGAGCAGTACTTC. The chain recombines TRBV2 with TRBJ2-7; perhaps D is TRBD1 or TRBD2 (5 bases each). CDR3 length equals 17 residues. V lost 0 bases, J lost 3 bases, and 18 bases lay in between. Germline V gene data show CDR1 as SNHLY and CDR2 as FYNNEI.

This clonotype showed up just a few times. The genes are TRBV24-1 and TRBJ2-5, with D perhaps TRBD1 (6 bases). The germline V and J ends were trimmed by 7 bases and 5 bases, with 13 bases remaining between them. Looked up from germline, CDR1 is KGHDR and CDR2 is SFDVKD. This CDR3 has 13 amino acids. The CDR3 region has the DNA TGTGCCACCAGGAGAACAGGGATGGAGACCCAGTACTTC. Translation gives CATRRTGMETQYF.

In its sample, this clonotype was seen many times. The genes are TRBV7-9 and TRBJ2-5, with a tentative D call TRBD2 (6 bases). CDR3 length equals 17 residues. Germline V lookup: CDR1 SEHNR, CDR2 FQNEAQ (reference sequence). V was pared by 0 bases and J by 7 bases, with 21 bases between. The DNA of the CDR3 is TGTGCCAGCAGCTTAGCGGCGGGACCCCCGCCCTGGGGGACCCAGTACTTC. This gives the protein CASSLAAGPPPWGTQYF.

The CDR3 loop is CASSLVRGGYNEQFF. The CDR3 region has the DNA TGTGCCAGCAGCTTAGTGCGGGGGGGTTACAATGAGCAGTTCTTC. The chain is built from TRBV11-2 and TRBJ2-1; TRBD2 matches 9 bases. The CDR3 is made up of 15 amino acids. V lost 1 base, J lost 4 bases, and 2 bases stayed unmatched. CDR1 and CDR2 (germline): SGHAT, FQNNGV.

In this sample, this clonotype turned up a few times. This sequence joins TRBV12-3 or TRBV12-4 and TRBJ2-1; D possibly corresponds to TRBD2 (6 bases). The CDR3 loop spans 15 amino acids. Trimming took 7 bases from V and 3 from J, leaving 16 bases between them. The CDR3 loop is CASTLRASDYNEQFF. CDR3 in DNA: TGTGCCAGCACCCTAAGGGCTAGCGACTACAATGAGCAGTTCTTC.

The rearrangement joins TRBV27 to TRBJ2-7; TRBD1 matches 9 bases. This CDR3 region has 15 residues. Germline V CDR1 and CDR2: MNHEY, SMNVEV (reference sequence). V lost 5 bases and J lost 0; bases outside the gene matches: 5. This chain's CDR3 is CASSRTGAPSYEQYF. The CDR3 bases are TGTGCCAGCAGTCGGACAGGGGCCCCCTCCTACGAGCAGTACTTC.

This chain links TRBV5-1 with TRBJ2-3; D unclear. Germline assignment: CDR1 SGHRS and CDR2 YFSETQ. V gave up 0 bases and J gave up 3 bases, with 8 bases separating them. CDR3 size: 14 residues. The CDR3 is CASSLASPTDTQYF. CDR3 bases: TGCGCCAGCAGCTTGGCCTCACCAACAGATACGCAGTATTTT.

This clonotype was recorded a few times. The chain links TRBV6-1 to TRBJ2-1; TRBD1 agrees at 7 bases. This CDR3 contains 17 residues. Germline V gene lookup returns CDR1 MNHNS and CDR2 SASEGT. Trimming cost V 3 bases and J 2 bases; bases outside gene matches: 10. The CDR3 nucleotides read TGTGCCAGCAGTGAGGCACAGGGGACCGGTACCTACAATGAGCAGTTCTTC. Its protein product is CASSEAQGTGTYNEQFF.

The rearrangement joins TRBV23-1 to TRBJ2-3; the D gene is possibly TRBD1 (5 bases). TRBV23-1 is an open reading frame, and its role is uncertain. This CDR3 has 17 residues. Trimming pared 6 bases from V and 3 bases from J, leaving 22 bases between. CDR3 protein: CASRHSSVQGGTDTQYF. The CDR3 nucleotides read TGCGCCAGCAGACACTCCTCGGTCCAGGGTGGAACAGATACGCAGTATTTT.

The chain employs TRBV5-1 and TRBJ2-5; no definite D call. Trimming removed 0 bases at V and 0 bases at J, with 9 bases between. CDR1 is SGHRS and CDR2 is YFSETQ in the germline V gene. CDR3 length: 15 amino acids. CDR3 region: CASSLDQIYQETQYF. The CDR3 DNA sequence: TGCGCCAGCAGCTTGGATCAGATTTACCAAGAGACCCAGTACTTC. The full variable domain, with the rest looked up from reference TRBV5-1 and TRBJ2-5, is KAGVTQTPRYLIKTRGQQVTLSCSPISGHRSVSWYQQTPGQGLQFLFEYFSETQRNKGNFPGRFSGRQFSNSRSEMNVSTLELGDSALYLCASSLDQIYQETQYFGPGTRLLVL.

This clonotype was seen only a few times. V is TRBV12-3 or TRBV12-4 and J is TRBJ2-5; D gene unclear. The CDR3 is 14 amino acids. V dropped 2 bases and J dropped 5 bases, with 12 bases sitting between them. The chain's CDR3 is CASSLTSVPETQYF. CDR3 sequence (DNA): TGTGCCAGCAGTTTAACGAGCGTCCCGGAGACCCAGTACTTC.

This clonotype was found a few times. The rearrangement links TRBV7-2 to TRBJ2-7; TRBD2 might be the D (6 bases). V was shortened by 1 base and J by 3 bases, with 16 bases between the two germline ends. CDR1 and CDR2 from the germline V gene are SGHTA and FQGNSA. The CDR3 sequence is 16 residues long. CDR3 in amino acids: CASSLERRGRFYEQYF. The CDR3 coding sequence is TGTGCCAGCAGCTTAGAACGGAGGGGCAGATTCTACGAGCAGTACTTC.

This chain joins TRBV20-1 and TRBJ2-7; D remains unclear. There are 14 residues in the CDR3. Trimming cost V 1 base and J 6 bases, with 16 bases left between them. Germline V gene data show CDR1 as DFQATT and CDR2 as SNEGSKA (reference sequence). The CDR3 here is CSARAPLVTSEQYF. For the CDR3, the DNA is TGCAGTGCTAGAGCTCCCCTAGTAACGAGCGAGCAGTACTTC.

The rearrangement joins TRBV18 to TRBJ1-1; TRBD1 matches at 7 bases. Trimming at V came to 1 base and at J to 1 base, leaving 3 bases not matched to a gene. The CDR3 consists of 15 residues. Germline V gives CDR1 KGHSH, CDR2 LQKENI. Here the CDR3 DNA reads TGTGCCAGCTCACCACAGGGGGCTCAGAACACTGAAGCTTTCTTT. This sequence encodes CASSPQGAQNTEAFF.

This clonotype came up a few times. The rearrangement links TRBV7-9 to TRBJ1-1; the match to TRBD1 covers 7 bases. CDR1 is SEHNR, CDR2 FQNEAQ, per germline (reference sequence). Germline trimming cut 4 bases from V and 0 bases from J; bases unmatched to any gene: 5. This CDR3 contains 15 residues. CDR3 bases: TGTGCCAGCAGCTATGAGGGGGCGGTGAACACTGAAGCTTTCTTT. Protein sequence: CASSYEGAVNTEAFF.

The table lists this clonotype with a few counts. The chain carries TRBV5-1 and TRBJ1-2, with a possible D match to TRBD1 (5 bases). Germline V gene lookup returns CDR1 SGHRS and CDR2 YFSETQ. The CDR3 is made up of 14 amino acids. The V end lost 0 bases, the J end lost 6 bases, and 12 bases lay between the germline ends. CDR3: CASSLEGREDGYTF. CDR3 bases: TGCGCCAGCAGCTTGGAGGGCAGGGAGGATGGCTACACCTTC.

This clonotype was detected a few times. This chain joins TRBV18 and TRBJ1-4, with unresolved D. In germline, CDR1 is KGHSH, CDR2 LQKENI. The CDR3 is 14 residues long. V lost 3 bases and J 7 bases, leaving 12 bases between the germline ends. This chain's CDR3 is CASSPASWGEKLFF. The CDR3 DNA sequence: TGTGCCAGCTCACCGGCTTCCTGGGGTGAAAAACTGTTTTTT.

This clonotype has more than one count but fewer than ten. CDR3 coding DNA: TGTGCCAGCAGCTTAGTCTCCGGACAGGCCACAGATACGCAGTATTTT. Translation gives CASSLVSGQATDTQYF. The V call is TRBV7-2, the J call TRBJ2-3, with 7 bases matching TRBD1. This CDR3 spans 16 amino acids. The trim removed 1 base at V and 2 bases at J, leaving 6 bases unmatched. The germline gives CDR1 SGHTA, CDR2 FQGNSA. The complete variable domain, with remaining parts taken from reference TRBV7-2 and TRBJ2-3, reads GAGVSQSPSNKVTEKGKDVELRCDPISGHTALYWYRQSLGQGLEFLIYFQGNSAPDKSGLPSDRFSAERTGGSVSTLTIQRTQQEDSAVYLCASSLVSGQATDTQYFGPGTRLTVL.

This clonotype was recorded many times. This chain uses TRBV5-5 with TRBJ1-1; D is unclear. The CDR3 is 16 residues long. CDR1 is SGHKS, CDR2 YYEKEE, per germline (reference sequence). V dropped 3 bases and J dropped 5 bases, with 20 bases sitting between them. CDR3 sequence: CASSWNSGPLQTEAFF. In DNA, the CDR3 is TGTGCCAGCAGCTGGAATTCCGGGCCCCTCCAGACTGAAGCTTTCTTT. Full variable domain (outside the CDR3, taken from reference TRBV5-5 and TRBJ1-1): DAGVTQSPTHLIKTRGQQVTLRCSPISGHKSVSWYQQVLGQGPQFIFQYYEKEERGRGNFPDRFSARQFPNYSSELNVNALLLGDSALYLCASSWNSGPLQTEAFFGQGTRLTVV.

The rearrangement links TRBV12-3 or TRBV12-4 to TRBJ1-5, with a possible D match to TRBD1 (5 bases). The CDR3 consists of 15 residues. V was pared by 4 bases and J by 4 bases, with 14 bases between. This CDR3 is CASSSSGGGNQPQHF. The CDR3 DNA is TGTGCCAGCAGTTCCTCCGGGGGGGGAAATCAGCCCCAGCATTTT.

J is TRBJ2-1 and V is TRBV24-1, with D possibly TRBD1 on 6 matching bases. This CDR3 region has 15 residues. Germline lookup yields CDR1 KGHDR and CDR2 SFDVKD. V dropped 3 bases and J dropped 0 bases, with 8 bases sitting between them. This chain's CDR3 is CATSDRGGSYNEQFF. The CDR3 DNA reads as TGTGCCACCAGTGATCGAGGGGGCTCCTACAATGAGCAGTTCTTC.

The chain links TRBV11-3 to TRBJ2-2; D uncertain. The germline CDR1 and CDR2 sequences are SGHNT and YENEEA. The germline V and J ends were trimmed by 5 bases and 3 bases, with 13 bases remaining between them. The CDR3 is made up of 15 amino acids. For the CDR3, the DNA is TGTGCCAGCAGCCCGACGGACGTCTACACCGGGGAGCTGTTTTTT. Translated: CASSPTDVYTGELFF.

A few counts support this clonotype. J is TRBJ2-1 and V is TRBV3-1; 8 bases map to TRBD2. J was trimmed by 6 bases and V by 8 bases; bases with no gene match: 6. This CDR3 spans 13 amino acids. Germline V gives CDR1 LGHDT, CDR2 YNNKEL (reference sequence). The chain's CDR3 is CASGPAGANEQFF. The CDR3 DNA follows: TGTGCCAGCGGTCCAGCGGGAGCCAATGAGCAGTTCTTC.

This clonotype was seen only a few times. V gene TRBV7-9 combines with J gene TRBJ2-4, with a tentative D call TRBD2 (5 bases). Per the germline V gene, CDR1 is SEHNR and CDR2 is FQNEAQ (reference sequence). This CDR3 has 12 amino acids. Trimming shortened V by 1 base and J by 15 bases, and 13 bases separated the two germline ends. The DNA of the CDR3 is TGTGCCAGCAGCTTAGATACTAGGTCCCTGTACTTC. It specifies CASSLDTRSLYF. The full variable domain, its missing parts supplied by reference TRBV7-9 and TRBJ2-4, is DTGVSQNPRHKITKRGQNVTFRCDPISEHNRLYWYRQTLGQGPEFLTYFQNEAQLEKSRLLSDRFSAERPKGSFSTLEIQRTEQGDSAMYLCASSLDTRSLYFGAGTRLSVL.